One sample yielded the 9 T cell receptor beta chains listed below, sequenced in a study of PD-1 blockade in classical Hodgkin lymphoma. The time point denotes: newly diagnosed, previously untreated cHL patient sample. Negative magnetic selection isolated CD4+ T cells from thawed PBMCs. Method: immunoSEQ multiplex PCR; TCRdb's copy keeps in-frame clones and lacks some. The table records around 23,000 clones, about 88% of them present only once. Material for sequencing was CD4+ T cells from blood. These TCRs come from a human donor with classical Hodgkin lymphoma.

The chain has TRBV10-3 and TRBJ1-2; no firm D call. Germline values: CDR1 ENHRY, CDR2 SYGVKD. V lost 2 bases and J lost 4, with 11 bases in between. The CDR3 is 14 residues long. CDR3 sequence reads: CAISEDRHRYGYTF. The CDR3 DNA is TGTGCCATCAGTGAGGATCGACACCGCTATGGCTACACCTTC.

This clone was detected once. The chain carries TRBV6-6 and TRBJ2-5; D uncertain. The germline V and J ends were trimmed by 0 bases and 2 bases, with 7 bases remaining between them. Germline V gene data show CDR1 as MNHNY and CDR2 as SVGAGI (reference sequence). The length of the CDR3 is 14 residues. CDR3 coding DNA: TGTGCCAGCAGTTACTCGAGGAATCAAGAGACCCAGTACTTC. Its protein product is CASSYSRNQETQYF.

This clone was detected only a few times. This chain links TRBV27 with TRBJ1-1; D might be TRBD1 (6 bases). The length of the CDR3 is 13 residues. CDR1 and CDR2 (germline): MNHEY, SMNVEV (reference sequence). Trimming took off 4 bases at V and 8 bases at J, with 14 bases between the two ends. The CDR3 DNA sequence: TGTGCCAGCAGTTCCGGCAGGGGCGGGGAAGCTTTCTTT. Translated, it gives CASSSGRGGEAFF.

The rearrangement uses TRBV5-1 and TRBJ2-7; 7 nucleotides match TRBD1. CDR3 length: 16 amino acids. Germline lookup yields CDR1 SGHRS and CDR2 YFSETQ. With 4 bases clipped from V and 0 bases from J, the junction kept 10 bases outside the gene matches. The CDR3 loop is CASSPGLGGHSYEQYF. CDR3 in DNA: TGCGCCAGCAGCCCAGGCCTAGGGGGCCACTCCTACGAGCAGTACTTC.

The J gene is TRBJ1-4, the V gene TRBV11-3; no reliable D call. The germline gives CDR1 SGHNT, CDR2 YENEEA. The CDR3 runs to 16 residues. The V end lost 1 base, the J end lost 0 bases, and 9 bases lay between the germline ends. CDR3 bases: TGTGCCAGCAGCTTAGGGACGGGTGCAACTAATGAAAAACTGTTTTTT. Residues: CASSLGTGATNEKLFF.

There are a few counts of this clone. Its ends do not fully match the called genes, so a read error is possible. The gene calls are TRBV30 and TRBJ1-1; D is unresolved. CDR1 is GTSNPN, CDR2 SVGIG, per germline (reference sequence). There are 13 residues in the CDR3. The CDR3, as DNA: TGTGCCTGGAGTGTAACTTTGAAGACTGAAGCTTTCTTT. It translates to CAWSVTLKTEAFF. Drawing the rest from reference TRBV30 and TRBJ1-1, the complete variable domain is SQTIHQWPATLVQPVGSPLSLECTVEGTSNPNLYWYRQAAGRGLQLLFYSVGIGQISSEVPQNLSASRPQDRQFILSSKKLLLSDSGFYLCAWSVTLKTEAFFGQGTRLTVV.

The V gene is TRBV6-5, the J gene TRBJ2-7; weak D call: TRBD1 (5 bases). Germline CDR1 MNHEY, CDR2 SVGAGI. This CDR3 spans 14 amino acids. With 4 bases removed from V and 4 bases from J, the gap between germline ends came to 14 bases. The CDR3 region is CASSLAGIRYEQYF. The CDR3 nucleotides read TGTGCCAGCAGTTTGGCAGGGATTCGGTACGAGCAGTACTTC.

The V and J genes are TRBV5-4 and TRBJ2-1; 9 bases are a match to TRBD2. V was clipped by 7 bases and J by 7 bases; unmatched bases: 9. This CDR3 spans 14 amino acids. CDR1 is SGHNT, CDR2 YYREEE, per germline (reference sequence). The CDR3 region has the DNA TGTGCCAGCGAGGCGGGAGGGCCGTATAATGAGCAGTTCTTC. Translating it yields CASEAGGPYNEQFF.

The chain is built from TRBV19 and TRBJ1-1; D remains ambiguous. Trimming shortened V by 5 bases and J by 6 bases, and 10 bases separated the two germline ends. Germline CDR1 and CDR2: LNHDA and SQIVND (reference sequence). CDR3 size: 12 residues. The CDR3 DNA is TGTGCCAGTAGTTCCCGTAGCGCTGAAGCTTTCTTT. Translated: CASSSRSAEAFF.